The next 9 T cell receptor beta chains were all read from a single sample in a study of cytotoxic CD8 clonotypes in ibrutinib-treated CLL (dated by TCRdb to about 2021). The library was built by means of the immunoSEQ multiplex PCR assay. TCRdb stores this immuneACCESS table with in-frame sequences only. Part of the clones is absent; in the studies checked, under half of the shortfall reflects unresolved V genes, and no reason is known for the rest. The sample table shows more than 2,500 clones, and about 81% are seen once. The ten largest account for less than 30% of the sample. The source was PBMCs, collected before ibrutinib treatment. The receptors come from a human donor with chronic lymphocytic leukemia.

The V gene is TRBV7-6, the J gene TRBJ2-2; the match to TRBD2 covers 13 bases. Germline loops: CDR1 SGHVS, CDR2 FNYEAQ. CDR3 length: 15 residues. Unmatched junction bases numbered 4, after V lost 6 bases and J lost 6 bases. The CDR3 DNA follows: TGTGCCAGCAGGGGTGGACTAGCGGGGGCCGGGGAGCTGTTTTTT. Translation: CASRGGLAGAGELFF.

For the CDR3, the DNA is TGCGCCAGCAGGGTAGGAAACTCCTACGAGCAGTACTTC. Translated: CASRVGNSYEQYF. V usage is TRBV5-1 and J usage is TRBJ2-7; no clear D gene. The CDR3 runs 13 residues. With 5 bases removed from V and 0 bases from J, the gap between germline ends came to 9 bases. Looked up from germline, CDR1 is SGHRS and CDR2 is YFSETQ.

V is TRBV2 and J is TRBJ2-7; a possible D gene is TRBD1 (5 bases). CDR1 is SNHLY and CDR2 is FYNNEI in the germline V gene. The germline V and J ends were trimmed by 5 bases and 3 bases, with 14 bases remaining between them. This CDR3 contains 14 residues. Written as DNA, the CDR3 is TGTGCCAGCAGTTACCACAGGACCCTCTACGAGCAGTACTTC. The encoded protein is CASSYHRTLYEQYF.

The chain uses TRBV5-1 and TRBJ1-1; tentative D call: TRBD1 (5 bases). Germline assignment: CDR1 SGHRS and CDR2 YFSETQ. This CDR3 has 14 residues. The V gene lost 3 bases and the J gene lost 1 base, with 10 bases spanning the gap. DNA for the CDR3: TGCGCCAGCAGCTACCGAGGGGAGAACACTGAAGCTTTCTTT. Protein: CASSYRGENTEAFF.

This clone appeared a few times. The gene calls are TRBV4-1 and TRBJ1-1, with TRBD1 matching over 7 bases. Germline-derived CDR1 and CDR2 are MGHRA and YSYEKL. The CDR3 has 16 amino acids. The V segment lost 1 base and the J segment 0 bases; nucleotides outside the gene matches: 5. The DNA of the CDR3 is TGCGCCAGCAGCCAAGCGGGACAGACGATGAACACTGAAGCTTTCTTT. Protein product: CASSQAGQTMNTEAFF.

The chain links TRBV5-6 to TRBJ1-5, with a tentative D call TRBD1 (6 bases). The V gene's germline CDR1 is SGHDT and CDR2 YYEEEE. The germline V and J ends were trimmed by 4 bases and 4 bases, with 15 bases remaining between them. The CDR3 runs to 15 residues. CDR3 amino acids: CASSPRGTGNQPQHF. The CDR3 bases are TGTGCCAGCAGCCCCAGGGGCACGGGGAATCAGCCCCAGCATTTT.

This chain links TRBV5-6 with TRBJ1-1; D is ambiguous. CDR1 and CDR2 from the germline V gene are SGHDT and YYEEEE. The ends were cut back, 2 bases at V and 0 bases at J, with 8 bases in the middle. The CDR3 has 14 amino acids. The CDR3, as DNA: TGTGCCAGCAGCTTCGATCTCATGAACACTGAAGCTTTCTTT. Translated: CASSFDLMNTEAFF. Looking up the rest from reference TRBV5-6 and TRBJ1-1 gives the full variable domain: DAGVTQSPTHLIKTRGQQVTLRCSPKSGHDTVSWYQQALGQGPQFIFQYYEEEERQRGNFPDRFSGHQFPNYSSELNVNALLLGDSALYLCASSFDLMNTEAFFGQGTRLTVV.

The chain has TRBV13 and TRBJ1-1; possibly TRBD1 for D (6 bases). Germline-derived CDR1 and CDR2 are PRHDT and FYEKMQ (reference sequence). The length of the CDR3 is 15 residues. Trimming shortened V by 4 bases and J by 1 base, and 13 bases separated the two germline ends. The CDR3 nucleotides read TGTGCCAGCAGCTCACCTACAGGGAGGAACACTGAAGCTTTCTTT. Amino acid sequence: CASSSPTGRNTEAFF.

The V call is TRBV29-1, the J call TRBJ1-4; 10 nucleotides agree with TRBD1. V shed 6 bases and J 7 bases; nucleotides not matched to a gene: 5. Germline assignment: CDR1 SQVTM and CDR2 ANQGSEA. The CDR3 runs to 13 residues. The CDR3 reads CSVGQGGGEKLFF. The CDR3 DNA is TGCAGCGTCGGACAGGGGGGCGGTGAAAAACTGTTTTTT.